This T cell receptor (beta chain) was profiled in a study of blood T cell repertoires in COVID-19. Study background: Whether acute or convalescent, the COVID-19 samples came from the United States, Italy and Spain. T cells, B-cell-depleted T cells, or PBMCs provided the cDNA or gDNA that served as material.

Seattle patients were enrolled while actively infected and followed longitudinally. As handled by the study authors: Amplifying reference gene primers gave estimates of nucleated cell counts. The protocol was immunoSEQ multiplex PCR, while the TCRdb copy is restricted to in-frame clones and leaves out a portion. V and J calls and clone size follow that table, whereas D and trimming were derived from the DNA. The sample has about 390,000 clones; around 87% are singletons. V shed 5 bases, J shed 4 bases, and the junction held 4 bases outside the gene matches. This CDR3 is 14 amino acids long. Per the germline V gene, CDR1 is MNHEY and CDR2 is SMNVEV (reference sequence).

Sequencing input: peripheral blood. V and J are TRBV27 and TRBJ1-4; 7 nucleotides line up with TRBD1. The clonotype was recovered from a woman in her fifties or sixties with COVID-19, enrolled during active disease. CDR3 amino acids: CASSTRDSNEKLFF. In nucleotides, the CDR3 is TGTGCCAGCAGTACCCGGGACAGTAATGAAAAACTGTTTTTT.